The 9 T cell receptor beta chains below come from one sample, sequenced in a study of OX40 agonist ivuxolimab in advanced cancers. Sequencing was performed with immunoSEQ multiplex PCR; in TCRdb, only in-frame clones are kept and a portion is missing. The table records around 12,000 clones, approximately 82% of them present only once. The specimen was CD4+ or CD8+ T cells sorted from blood, collected in a trial of the OX40 agonist ivuxolimab. The source of these receptors is an adult with an advanced solid tumor such as melanoma, head and neck, liver or kidney cancer.

To note about this clone: Since a much larger clone is just one base distant, this may be a read error. The V gene is TRBV5-7, the J gene TRBJ1-1; TRBD1 might be the D (5 bases). TRBV5-7 is treated as an ORF (open reading frame) with a function not yet certain. With 1 base removed from V and 7 bases from J, the gap between germline ends came to 14 bases. The length of the CDR3 is 14 residues. CDR3 in amino acids: CASSLWGERDEAFF. CDR3 in DNA: TGTGCCAGCAGCTTGTGGGGGGAGAGGGATGAAGCTTTCTTT.

The J gene is TRBJ2-1, the V gene TRBV29-1; D remains ambiguous. The CDR3 is 10 residues long. The germline V gene encodes CDR1 SQVTM and CDR2 ANQGSEA. Trimming cost V 4 bases and J 7 bases, with 5 bases left between them. CDR3 bases: TGCAGCGTTGTCGGTAATGAGCAGTTCTTC. It is translated as CSVVGNEQFF.

The chain's CDR3 is CASSLGTGYYEQYF. CDR3 DNA sequence: TGTGCCAGCAGCTTGGGGACAGGGTACTACGAGCAGTACTTC. V gene TRBV5-6 combines with J gene TRBJ2-7, with 8 bases fitting TRBD1. The V gene end was trimmed by 0 bases and the J gene end by 3 bases; junction bases not matched to a gene: 2. Per the germline V gene, CDR1 is SGHDT and CDR2 is YYEEEE. The CDR3 is 14 residues long.

A single count supports this clone. The V call is TRBV5-5, the J call TRBJ1-1, with D possibly being TRBD1 (5 bases). The CDR3 is made up of 11 amino acids. V dropped 0 bases and J dropped 8 bases, with 5 bases sitting between them. Germline lookup yields CDR1 SGHKS and CDR2 YYEKEE (reference sequence). CDR3 amino acids: CASSLGTEAFF. Written as DNA, the CDR3 is TGTGCCAGCAGCTTGGGGACAGAAGCTTTCTTT.

This chain links TRBV10-3 with TRBJ2-7; 12 bases line up with TRBD2. The V gene end was trimmed by 4 bases and the J gene end by 11 bases; junction bases not matched to a gene: 12. Looked up from germline, CDR1 is ENHRY and CDR2 is SYGVKD. The CDR3 covers 15 residues. The CDR3 here is CAISARASGRAGEYF. Here the CDR3 DNA reads TGTGCCATCAGTGCTCGGGCTAGCGGGAGGGCCGGGGAGTACTTC.

The V and J genes are TRBV6-4 and TRBJ2-2; 9 bases match TRBD2. Germline CDR1 is MRHNA and CDR2 is SNTAGT. The CDR3 is 14 amino acids. Germline trimming cut 4 bases from V and 4 bases from J; bases unmatched to any gene: 1. Written as DNA, the CDR3 is TGTGCCAGCAGTGTTAGCGGGAGCACCGGGGAGCTGTTTTTT. This translates into CASSVSGSTGELFF.

The genes are TRBV4-1 and TRBJ1-5, with D hard to call. The CDR3 extends over 13 amino acids. Germline V lookup: CDR1 MGHRA, CDR2 YSYEKL. Deletions cut 2 bases from V and 5 bases from J, with 7 bases between. The CDR3 DNA reads as TGCGCCAGCAGCCAAATGCGCGATCAGCCCCAGCATTTT. Protein: CASSQMRDQPQHF.

This sequence joins TRBV28 and TRBJ1-3, with D perhaps TRBD1 (6 bases). Germline CDR1 is MDHEN and CDR2 is SYDVKM. The CDR3 is 15 residues long. V was cut by 7 bases and J by 3 bases, with 16 bases left in between. The CDR3 reads CASIDREGVGNTIYF. The CDR3 nucleotides read TGTGCCAGCATCGATAGGGAGGGGGTTGGAAACACCATATATTTT.

J is TRBJ2-1 and V is TRBV27; TRBD2 agrees at 7 bases. Losses at the gene ends were 2 bases for V and 7 bases for J; bases not matched to a gene: 2. Germline CDR1 is MNHEY and CDR2 is SMNVEV (reference sequence). The CDR3 is 13 amino acids. The CDR3 protein is CASSLTSANEQFF. For the CDR3, the DNA is TGTGCCAGCAGTTTAACTAGCGCAAATGAGCAGTTCTTC.